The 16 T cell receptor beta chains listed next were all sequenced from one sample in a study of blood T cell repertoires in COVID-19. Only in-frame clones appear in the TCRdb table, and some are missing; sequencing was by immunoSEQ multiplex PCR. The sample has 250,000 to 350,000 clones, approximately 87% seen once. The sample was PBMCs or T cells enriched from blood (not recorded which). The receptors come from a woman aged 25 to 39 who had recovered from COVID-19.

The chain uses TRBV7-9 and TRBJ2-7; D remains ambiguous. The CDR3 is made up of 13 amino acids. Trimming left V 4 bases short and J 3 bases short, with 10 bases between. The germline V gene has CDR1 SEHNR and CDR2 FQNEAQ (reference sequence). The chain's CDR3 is CASSSQSSYEQYF. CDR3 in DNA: TGTGCCAGCAGCTCCCAATCCAGCTACGAGCAGTACTTC.

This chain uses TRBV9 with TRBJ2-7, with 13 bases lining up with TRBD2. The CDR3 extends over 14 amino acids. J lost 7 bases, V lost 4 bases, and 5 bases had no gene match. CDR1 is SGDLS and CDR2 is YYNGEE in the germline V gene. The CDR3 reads CASSTGLAGWEQYF. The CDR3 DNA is TGTGCCAGCAGCACGGGACTAGCGGGGTGGGAGCAGTACTTC.

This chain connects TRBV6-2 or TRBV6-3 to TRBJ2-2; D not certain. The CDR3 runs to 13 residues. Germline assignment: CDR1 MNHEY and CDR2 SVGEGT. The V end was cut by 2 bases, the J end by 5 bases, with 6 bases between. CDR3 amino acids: CASSYLVTGELFF. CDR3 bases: TGTGCCAGCAGTTACCTTGTAACCGGGGAGCTGTTTTTT.

The CDR3 nucleotides are TGTGCCAGTAGGATGACAGGGCTAAAGCAAGAGACCCAGTACTTC. Translating it yields CASRMTGLKQETQYF. This chain connects TRBV19 to TRBJ2-5, with 7 bases that match TRBD1. CDR1 is LNHDA and CDR2 is SQIVND in the germline V gene (reference sequence). This CDR3 spans 15 amino acids. J gave up 2 bases and V 6 bases, and 9 bases lay outside the gene matches. The whole variable domain, remainder taken from reference TRBV19 and TRBJ2-5, is DGGITQSPKYLFRKEGQNVTLSCEQNLNHDAMYWYRQDPGQGLRLIYYSQIVNDFQKGDIAEGYSVSREKKESFPLTVTSAQKNPTAFYLCASRMTGLKQETQYFGPGTRLLVL.

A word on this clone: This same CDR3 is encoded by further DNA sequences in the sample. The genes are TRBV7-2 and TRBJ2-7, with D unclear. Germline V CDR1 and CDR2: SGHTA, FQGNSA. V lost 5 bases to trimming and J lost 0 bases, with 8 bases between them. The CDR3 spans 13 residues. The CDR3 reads CASSPRVSYEQYF. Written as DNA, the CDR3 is TGTGCCAGCAGCCCCCGGGTCTCCTACGAGCAGTACTTC.

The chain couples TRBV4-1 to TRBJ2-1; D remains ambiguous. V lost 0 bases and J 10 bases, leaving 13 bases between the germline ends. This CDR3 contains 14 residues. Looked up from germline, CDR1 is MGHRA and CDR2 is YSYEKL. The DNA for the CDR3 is TGCGCCAGCAGCCAAGATCAGGTAAAGTCCGAGCAGTTCTTC. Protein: CASSQDQVKSEQFF.

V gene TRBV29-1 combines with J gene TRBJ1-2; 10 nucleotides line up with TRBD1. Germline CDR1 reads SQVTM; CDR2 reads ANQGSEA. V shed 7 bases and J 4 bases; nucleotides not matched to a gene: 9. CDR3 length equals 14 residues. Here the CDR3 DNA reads TGCAGCGCAAGAACGACAGGGGGCAGCTATGGCTACACCTTC. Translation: CSARTTGGSYGYTF. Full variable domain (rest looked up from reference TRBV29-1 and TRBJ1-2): SAVISQKPSRDICQRGTSLTIQCQVDSQVTMMFWYRQQPGQSLTLIATANQGSEATYESGFVIDKFPISRPNLTFSTLTVSNMSPEDSSIYLCSARTTGGSYGYTFGSGTRLTVV.

The CDR3 DNA follows: TGTGCCAGCAGCTTAGCGCTCCTAGCGGGGGCCCAAGAGACCCAGTACTTC. Protein: CASSLALLAGAQETQYF. The V call is TRBV11-2, the J call TRBJ2-5; 10 bases are a match to TRBD2. The CDR3 is 17 amino acids. Germline assignment: CDR1 SGHAT and CDR2 FQNNGV. V was clipped by 1 base and J by 1 base; unmatched bases: 6.

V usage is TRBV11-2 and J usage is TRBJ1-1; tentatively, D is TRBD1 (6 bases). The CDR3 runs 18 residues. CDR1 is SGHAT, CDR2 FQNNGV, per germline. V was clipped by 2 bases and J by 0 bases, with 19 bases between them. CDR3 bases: TGTGCCAGCAGCTTATTTAGCGAGTGGGGGCGCATGAACACTGAAGCTTTCTTT. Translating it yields CASSLFSEWGRMNTEAFF. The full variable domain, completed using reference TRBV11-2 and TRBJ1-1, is EAGVAQSPRYKIIEKRQSVAFWCNPISGHATLYWYQQILGQGPKLLIQFQNNGVVDDSQLPKDRFSAERLKGVDSTLKIQPAKLEDSAVYLCASSLFSEWGRMNTEAFFGQGTRLTVV.

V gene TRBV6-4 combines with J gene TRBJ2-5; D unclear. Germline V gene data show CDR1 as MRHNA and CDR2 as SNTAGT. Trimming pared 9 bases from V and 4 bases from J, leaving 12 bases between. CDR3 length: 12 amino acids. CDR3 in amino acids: CARVDTSETQYF. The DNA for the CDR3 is TGTGCCAGGGTAGACACCTCAGAGACCCAGTACTTC.

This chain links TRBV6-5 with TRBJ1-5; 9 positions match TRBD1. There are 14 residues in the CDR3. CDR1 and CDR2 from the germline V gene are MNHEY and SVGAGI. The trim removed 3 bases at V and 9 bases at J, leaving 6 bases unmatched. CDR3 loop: CASSYGQGISPQHF. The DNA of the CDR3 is TGTGCCAGCAGTTATGGACAGGGGATTTCGCCCCAGCATTTT.

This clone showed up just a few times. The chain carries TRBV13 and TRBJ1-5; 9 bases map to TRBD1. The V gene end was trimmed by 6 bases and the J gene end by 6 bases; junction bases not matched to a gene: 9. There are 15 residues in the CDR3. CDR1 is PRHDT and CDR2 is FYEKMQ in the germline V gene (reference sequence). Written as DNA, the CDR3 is TGTGCCAGCAGTCGAGGGACAGGGCGGACTCAGCCCCAGCATTTT. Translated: CASSRGTGRTQPQHF.

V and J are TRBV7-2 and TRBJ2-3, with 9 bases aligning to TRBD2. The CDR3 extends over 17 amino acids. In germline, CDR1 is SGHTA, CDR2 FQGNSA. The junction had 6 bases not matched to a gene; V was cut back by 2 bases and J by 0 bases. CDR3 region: CASSLSFLAGSTDTQYF. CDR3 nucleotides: TGTGCCAGCAGCTTAAGTTTCCTAGCGGGGAGCACAGATACGCAGTATTTT.

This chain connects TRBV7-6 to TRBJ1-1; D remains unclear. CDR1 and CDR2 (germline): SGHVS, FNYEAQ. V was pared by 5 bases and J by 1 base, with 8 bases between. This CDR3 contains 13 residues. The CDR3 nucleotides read TGTGCCAGCAGCCGGGTGCCGAACACTGAAGCTTTCTTT. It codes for CASSRVPNTEAFF.

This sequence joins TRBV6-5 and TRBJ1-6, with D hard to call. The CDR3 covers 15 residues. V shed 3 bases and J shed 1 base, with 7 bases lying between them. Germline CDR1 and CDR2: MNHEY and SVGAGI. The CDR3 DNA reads TGTGCCAGCAGTTATGAGGTGTCCTATAATTCACCCCTCCACTTT. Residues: CASSYEVSYNSPLHF.

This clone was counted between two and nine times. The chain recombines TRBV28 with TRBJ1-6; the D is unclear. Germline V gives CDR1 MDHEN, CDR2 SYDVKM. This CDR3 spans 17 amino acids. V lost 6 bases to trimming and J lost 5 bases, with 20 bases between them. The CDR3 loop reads CASSPKTWPDDNSPLHF. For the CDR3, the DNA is TGTGCCAGCAGCCCCAAAACCTGGCCCGATGATAATTCACCCCTCCACTTT.